The subject of this entry is one T cell receptor (beta chain). PCR employed 60 Vbeta and 13 Jbeta primers. Some clones are missing from TCRdb's copy, which holds only in-frame ones; the method was immunoSEQ multiplex PCR. This sample has about 74,000 clones; 60% to 75% occur once, and the top ten carry approximately 10%. This entry comes from a study of cytomegalovirus exposure and HLA in healthy donors. Study details: As an earlier analysis found, around 200 million T cells yielded around 110 million unique TCR beta sequences.

V was clipped by 4 bases and J by 2 bases; unmatched bases: 5. The CDR3 contains 15 residues. CDR1 and CDR2 (germline): SGHRS, YFSETQ. This sequence originates from a woman between 40 and 55 years old in good health and CMV-seropositive. The chain employs TRBV5-1 and TRBJ2-3, with TRBD1 matching over 9 bases. The sample taken for sequencing was PBMCs. The CDR3 loop is CASSNRGRDTDTQYF. In nucleotides, the CDR3 is TGCGCCAGCAGCAACAGGGGGCGCGACACAGATACGCAGTATTTT.